Sequencing of this T cell receptor beta chain was carried out in a study of T cells after yellow fever vaccination. This clonotype came up many times. TCRdb reprocessed the 5' RACE reads via MiXCR and lists one record per CDR3 protein. This sample yields about 320,000 distinct CDR3 sequences, of which 9.5% to 12% are seen a single time; about 3% belongs to the top ten. Trimming took 7 bases from V and 6 from J, leaving 6 bases between them. The CDR3 covers 11 residues. The germline CDR1 and CDR2 sequences are SNHLY and FYNNEI. The specimen was CD4+ T cells sorted from PBMCs, collected 45 days after the yellow fever booster vaccination. This clonotype was sampled from a man younger than 35 who received the YFV17D yellow fever vaccine. The chain employs TRBV2 and TRBJ2-2; D is uncertain. CDR3 sequence: CASKYSGELFF. CDR3 DNA: TGTGCCAGCAAATATTCCGGGGAGCTGTTTTTT.